The sequence of this T cell receptor (beta chain) was determined in a study of OX40 agonist ivuxolimab in advanced cancers. Method: immunoSEQ multiplex PCR; TCRdb's copy keeps in-frame clones and lacks some. This table has roughly 19,000 clones, 70% to 85% appearing once. Between the trimmed V and J ends, which lost 7 bases and 11 bases, there was a span of 14 bases. Germline V gene data show CDR1 as MNHNS and CDR2 as SASEGT. There are 11 residues in the CDR3. This rearrangement joins TRBV6-1 to TRBJ1-1; TRBD1 might be the D (6 bases). This receptor was obtained from an adult with an advanced solid tumor such as melanoma, head and neck, liver or kidney cancer. The sample was CD4+ or CD8+ T cells sorted from blood, taken in a trial of the OX40 agonist ivuxolimab. The CDR3: CASTEGGLAFF. Written as DNA, the CDR3 is TGTGCCAGCACCGAAGGGGGTTTGGCTTTCTTT.